Presented here are 3 T cell receptor beta chains from one specimen sequenced in a study of T cells after yellow fever vaccination. MiXCR was run by TCRdb on the 5' RACE reads, yielding one entry per CDR3 protein. This sample has roughly 330,000 distinct CDR3 sequences, with 3.5% to 4.5% found just once. The source was PBMCs, collected 5 days after the yellow fever booster vaccination. Receptors were obtained from a man aged 18 to 30 who received the YFV17D yellow fever vaccine.

The J gene is TRBJ1-1, the V gene TRBV12-3 or TRBV12-4; the match to TRBD1 covers 7 bases. Unmatched junction bases numbered 4, after V lost 8 bases and J lost 1 base. This CDR3 comprises 13 residues. CDR3 coding DNA: TGTGCCAGCCAGGGGGTAAGGAACACTGAAGCTTTCTTT. Protein sequence: CASQGVRNTEAFF.

The V call is TRBV6-5, the J call TRBJ2-5; D not resolved. With 0 bases removed from V and 4 bases from J, the gap between germline ends came to 12 bases. The germline CDR1 and CDR2 sequences are MNHEY and SVGAGI. CDR3 size: 15 residues. The CDR3 DNA follows: TGTGCCAGCAGTTACTCGGTCGTTCATCGAGAGACCCAGTACTTC. This sequence encodes CASSYSVVHRETQYF.

This clonotype turned up a few times. The rearrangement uses TRBV4-1 and TRBJ2-4; TRBD1 might be the D (5 bases). V was shortened by 1 base and J by 0 bases, with 13 bases between the two germline ends. The germline gives CDR1 MGHRA, CDR2 YSYEKL. The CDR3 has 17 amino acids. In nucleotides, the CDR3 is TGCGCCAGCAGCCAAGTACCAGGGCAACTAGCCAAAAACATTCAGTACTTC. Translation: CASSQVPGQLAKNIQYF.